These T cell receptor beta chains were read from a single sample in a study of early T cells in non-severe SARS-CoV-2 infection. MiXCR, run by TCRdb on the 5' RACE reads, gives a single entry per CDR3 protein. This sample has approximately 84,000 distinct CDR3 sequences, with less than 15% found just once. Sequenced material: whole blood. The receptors were gathered from an adult who was a healthcare worker with PCR-confirmed SARS-CoV-2 infection or an uninfected control (not recorded which). CDR3s include the opening cysteine and the closing phenylalanine or tryptophan. D genes are given only for firm matches. Clone size, where shown, is once, few, many, or a class for clones that have expanded.

V	J	D	size	CDR3	DNA
TRBV5-5	TRBJ2-3	NA	NA	CASSLNYGTDTQYF	TGTGCCAGCAGCTTGAACTACGGCACAGATACGCAGTATTTT
TRBV29-1	TRBJ1-2	NA	few	CSSSNGYTF	TGCAGCTCGAGTAATGGCTACACCTTC
TRBV20-1	TRBJ2-3	TRBD1	many	CSASIRTGSTDTQYF	TGCAGTGCTAGTATTAGGACAGGTAGCACAGATACGCAGTATTTT
TRBV12-3/TRBV12-4	TRBJ2-1	NA	few	CASSLRLLEMRISYNEQFF	TGTGCCAGCAGTTTGAGACTGTTAGAGATGAGGATCTCCTACAATGAGCAGTTCTTC
TRBV7-6	TRBJ1-4	NA	few	CVSSLGPPGLNEKLFF	TGTGTCAGCAGCCTCGGACCGCCTGGACTTAATGAAAAACTGTTTTTT
TRBV11-2	TRBJ2-2	NA	many	CASSLEPTNTGELFF	TGTGCCAGCAGCTTAGAACCCACCAACACCGGGGAGCTGTTTTTT
TRBV7-8	TRBJ1-4	TRBD1	NA	CASSLLFGTGYEKLFF	TGTGCCAGCAGCTTATTATTCGGGACAGGGTATGAAAAACTGTTTTTT
TRBV4-1	TRBJ1-2	NA	few	CASSQDSGVATNYGYTF	TGCGCCAGCAGCCAAGATTCTGGGGTGGCGACTAACTATGGCTACACCTTC
TRBV19	TRBJ1-5	TRBD1	many	CASSIPGQRDVSQHF	TGTGCCAGTAGTATCCCGGGACAGCGGGATGTCTCCCAGCATTTT
TRBV28	TRBJ2-1	TRBD2	few	CASRTLAGGYEQFF	TGTGCCAGCAGGACACTAGCGGGAGGGTATGAGCAGTTCTTC
TRBV27	TRBJ2-3	NA	NA	CASSYSSTDTQYF	TGTGCCAGCAGTTACTCTAGCACAGATACGCAGTATTTT
TRBV19	TRBJ1-2	TRBD1	many	CASTAWTGGLPGYTF	TGTGCCAGTACCGCTTGGACAGGGGGGCTTCCTGGCTACACCTTC
TRBV29-1	TRBJ1-1	NA	NA	CSHTGGDSRNTEAFF	TGCAGTCATACTGGGGGGGATTCACGGAACACTGAAGCTTTCTTT
TRBV28	TRBJ1-5	TRBD1	NA	CASSLNRGGNQPQHF	TGTGCCAGCAGTTTAAACAGGGGAGGCAATCAGCCCCAGCATTTT
TRBV6-2/TRBV6-3	TRBJ1-2	NA	few	CASRPVTSGGYTF	TGTGCCAGCAGACCCGTAACGTCCGGTGGCTACACCTTC
TRBV28	TRBJ2-5	NA	medium-sized	CASRRDIKTQYF	TGTGCCAGCAGGCGAGACATTAAGACCCAGTACTTC
TRBV20-1	TRBJ1-4	NA	NA	CSARDPGSPNEKLFF	TGCAGTGCTAGGGATCCAGGGTCACCTAATGAAAAACTGTTTTTT
TRBV27	TRBJ2-1	TRBD1	NA	CASSLRTGTGGYNEQFF	TGTGCCAGCAGCCTGCGAACCGGGACAGGGGGATACAATGAGCAGTTCTTC
TRBV27	TRBJ2-3	NA	many	CASSLGSGVGPADTQYF	TGTGCCAGCAGTTTGGGGAGTGGGGTAGGGCCGGCAGATACGCAGTATTTT
TRBV6-2/TRBV6-3	TRBJ2-7	TRBD2	many	CASSYPLGGGDYEQYF	TGTGCCAGCAGTTACCCCCTGGGCGGGGGGGATTACGAGCAGTACTTC
TRBV7-9	TRBJ1-6	NA	NA	CASSPDRLAPLHF	TGTGCCAGCAGCCCAGACCGGTTGGCACCCCTCCACTTT
TRBV7-2	TRBJ1-5	TRBD1	many	CASSTGQGDQPQHF	TGTGCCAGCAGCACGGGACAGGGCGATCAGCCCCAGCATTTT
TRBV28	TRBJ1-2	NA	many	CASSLSSYGYTF	TGTGCCAGCAGTTTAAGCTCATATGGCTACACCTTC
TRBV30	TRBJ2-1	NA	few	CAWSVGLHNEQFF	TGTGCCTGGAGTGTGGGTCTCCACAATGAGCAGTTCTTC
TRBV7-9	TRBJ2-7	NA	few	CASRLGGSAYEQYF	TGTGCCAGCAGGCTAGGAGGATCGGCCTACGAGCAGTACTTC
TRBV19	TRBJ2-7	NA	few	CASTSGTGAGYEQYF	TGTGCCAGTACCTCTGGGACGGGAGCCGGTTACGAGCAGTACTTC
TRBV6-6	TRBJ2-1	NA	few	CASSYSGIYNEQFF	TGTGCCAGCAGTTACTCAGGGATCTACAATGAGCAGTTCTTC
TRBV18	TRBJ1-3	NA	few	CASSPLPVDSSGNTIYF	TGTGCCAGCTCACCACTACCCGTGGATAGCTCTGGAAACACCATATATTTT
TRBV5-1	TRBJ2-3	NA	NA	CASSFQGPGSTDTQYF	TGCGCCAGCAGCTTCCAGGGGCCTGGTAGCACAGATACGCAGTATTTT
TRBV3-1	TRBJ2-5	NA	many	CASRERSQETQYF	TGTGCCAGCAGGGAGCGGTCACAAGAGACCCAGTACTTC
TRBV2	TRBJ1-4	TRBD1	many	CASSLDRGWEKLFF	TGTGCCAGCAGTCTCGACAGGGGCTGGGAAAAACTGTTTTTT
TRBV5-5	TRBJ1-5	NA	NA	CASSLRGNLNQPQHF	TGTGCCAGCAGCCTCAGGGGCAACCTAAATCAGCCCCAGCATTTT
TRBV18	TRBJ1-4	NA	few	CASSTSSGKLFF	TGTGCCAGCTCAACCTCCTCAGGGAAACTGTTTTTT
TRBV7-9	TRBJ2-1	NA	NA	CASSLGGTGNEQFF	TGTGCCAGCAGCTTAGGGGGCACAGGGAATGAGCAGTTCTTC
TRBV28	TRBJ1-2	NA	many	CASSLDRFYGYTF	TGTGCCAGCAGTCTGGACCGCTTCTATGGCTACACCTTC
TRBV12-3/TRBV12-4	TRBJ2-1	TRBD1	NA	CASSSRPGTGPSYNEQFF	TGTGCCAGCAGTTCACGTCCCGGGACAGGGCCCTCCTACAATGAGCAGTTCTTC
TRBV7-9	TRBJ2-7	NA	NA	CASSSSHPGVPYEQYF	TGTGCCAGCAGCTCCAGCCATCCAGGGGTTCCCTACGAGCAGTACTTC
TRBV29-1	TRBJ2-5	NA	few	CSVDPGVQYF	TGCAGCGTAGACCCGGGGGTCCAGTACTTC
TRBV28	TRBJ2-5	TRBD1	NA	CASSTQGAAETQYF	TGTGCCAGCAGTACACAGGGGGCGGCGGAGACCCAGTACTTC
TRBV6-2/TRBV6-3	TRBJ2-7	NA	NA	CASNQWGEKSYEQYF	TGTGCCAGCAATCAGTGGGGAGAAAAATCCTACGAGCAGTACTTC
TRBV18	TRBJ1-5	NA	NA	CASSPRNPGPQHF	TGTGCCAGCTCACCCCGGAACCCCGGGCCCCAGCATTTT